Listed below are T cell receptor beta chains from one sample, sequenced in a study of CD8 T cells in ankylosing spondylitis. TCRdb recomputed calls from the 5' RACE reads with MiXCR, one row per CDR3 protein. The sample holds 150,000 to 200,000 distinct CDR3 sequences, approximately 16% seen once. Sequenced sample: blood, either unsorted or a sorted T cell fraction (not recorded which). The receptors come from a male donor with ankylosing spondylitis or in good health (not recorded which). The CDR3 runs from the conserved cysteine through the conserved F or W. Each record gives: D gene, J gene, V gene, clone size, CDR3 DNA, CDR3 protein. The D gene is left open where the match is weak. Size is omitted from some rows. Given values are once, few, many or a class for expanded clones.

NA TRBJ1-5 TRBV19 few TGTGCCAGTAGTATATGGCAGGGGATCAAGGCGCCCCAGCATTTT CASSIWQGIKAPQHF
TRBD1 TRBJ2-1 TRBV11-2 few TGTGCCAGCAGCTTAATCAGGGGGCAGTCTTACAATGAGCAGTTCTTC CASSLIRGQSYNEQFF
TRBD2 TRBJ2-2 TRBV28 NA TGTGCCAGCAGTTTGACTTGGCGGGAGAGGGTCGGGGAGCTGTTTTTT CASSLTWRERVGELFF
NA TRBJ1-2 TRBV3-1 few TGTGCCAGCAGCCAAGATTTGACAGTCGGCTACACCTTC CASSQDLTVGYTF
NA TRBJ2-5 TRBV5-1 NA TGCGCCAGCAGCGGGAACTCAGAGACCCAGTACTTC CASSGNSETQYF
TRBD2 TRBJ2-1 TRBV20-1 many TGCAGTGCCCCGGGACTAGCGGGAAATGAGCAGTTCTTC CSAPGLAGNEQFF
NA TRBJ1-4 TRBV20-1 NA TGCAGTGCTAGAGATTCGGCGGACAGTCGGGATGAAAAACTGTTTTTT CSARDSADSRDEKLFF
NA TRBJ2-1 TRBV20-1 many TGCAGTGCTATCGCTAGCGACCCCTACAATGAGCAGTTCTTC CSAIASDPYNEQFF
NA TRBJ2-3 TRBV12-3/TRBV12-4 many TGTGCCAGCAGTTTACTACCGCCGGGAGGCACAGATACGCAGTATTTT CASSLLPPGGTDTQYF
NA TRBJ2-1 TRBV20-1 many TGCAGCGCTAGGGACTTTACCTACAATGAGCAGTTCTTC CSARDFTYNEQFF
TRBD1 TRBJ2-7 TRBV28 NA TGTGCCAGCAGCCTCACCTCCGGGACAGTAACCTACGAGCAGTACTTC CASSLTSGTVTYEQYF
TRBD2 TRBJ2-3 TRBV20-1 many TGCAGTGCCGGGGGTAGCGGGAGGTCTAGCACAGATACGCAGTATTTT CSAGGSGRSSTDTQYF
TRBD2 TRBJ2-7 TRBV6-1 NA TGTGCCAGCAGGATCAGGGAGGGCTACGAGCAGTACTTC CASRIREGYEQYF
NA TRBJ1-1 TRBV5-1 once TGCGCCAGCAGCTTTGATCGACAGATCGAAGCTTTCTTT CASSFDRQIEAFF
NA TRBJ1-5 TRBV28 many TGTGCCACCTTAGGGATGGTAGTAAGCAATCAGCCCCAGCATTTT CATLGMVVSNQPQHF
NA TRBJ2-2 TRBV20-1 many TGCAGTGCTAGCGGGGGTAGTGACAACACCGGGGAGCTGTTTTTT CSASGGSDNTGELFF
NA TRBJ1-2 TRBV6-5 many TGTGCCAGCAGTTACGCGGGGAAAGACGGCTACACCTTC CASSYAGKDGYTF
NA TRBJ1-1 TRBV12-3/TRBV12-4 few TGTGCCAGCACCCGGGTTGGGAACCCTGAAGCTTTCTTT CASTRVGNPEAFF
NA TRBJ1-4 TRBV25-1 few TGTGCCAGCAGTGAATCATTGGGGACCAATGAAAAACTGTTTTTT CASSESLGTNEKLFF
TRBD1 TRBJ2-3 TRBV5-6 NA TGTGCCAGCAGCTCCAACCGGGGACAGAGCACAGATACGCAGTATTTT CASSSNRGQSTDTQYF
NA TRBJ1-2 TRBV5-1 few TGCGCCAGCAGCTTCGATCGAGATGGGGGCTACACCTTC CASSFDRDGGYTF
NA TRBJ2-7 TRBV7-2 many TGTGCCAGCAGCTTACGGTGGCAGGGGACCTACGAGCAGTACTTC CASSLRWQGTYEQYF
TRBD2 TRBJ2-3 TRBV5-1 many TGCGCCAGCAGCCCGACTAGCGGGACTACTTCCCCCCATACGCAGTATTTT CASSPTSGTTSPHTQYF
NA TRBJ2-5 TRBV6-5 NA TGTACCAGCAGTTTAACGGACGACCAGAGCCAAGAGACCCAGTACTTC CTSSLTDDQSQETQYF
NA TRBJ1-1 TRBV5-1 many TGCGCCAGCAGCTTGGAGGGGGACGGGTCTGAAGCTTTCTTT CASSLEGDGSEAFF
NA TRBJ1-2 TRBV30 NA TGTGCCTGGGGGGGCAGCTTCTATGGCTACACCTTC CAWGGSFYGYTF
NA TRBJ1-5 TRBV10-3 few TGTGCCTCGAAGCTAAATAGCAATCAGCCCCAGCATTTT CASKLNSNQPQHF
NA TRBJ2-5 TRBV12-3/TRBV12-4 many TGTGCCAGCAGTTTACCAGTTCTAGAGACCCAGTACTTC CASSLPVLETQYF
NA TRBJ1-1 TRBV7-9 few TGTGCCAGCAGGGCAAACGGGGCGGCCACTGAAGCTTTCTTT CASRANGAATEAFF
TRBD2 TRBJ2-7 TRBV5-1 many TGCGCCAGCAGCTTGGCTGCGGGAGGCCCCTACGAGCAGTACTTC CASSLAAGGPYEQYF
NA TRBJ2-6 TRBV29-1 many TGCAGCGCGGTGACAGGACCCGGGGCCAACGTCCTGACTTTC CSAVTGPGANVLTF
NA TRBJ2-3 TRBV14 NA TGTGCCAGCAGCCAAGCAGCCTCGGATACGCAGTATTTT CASSQAASDTQYF
NA TRBJ2-2 TRBV9 NA TGTGCCAGCAGCGTAAATTCCCTCGGTTTCCGGGGAAACACCGGGGAGCTGTTTTTT CASSVNSLGFRGNTGELFF
NA TRBJ1-1 TRBV3-1 many TGTGCCAGCAGCCAAGATCTCACCACGGGAGGCACTGAAGCTTTCTTT CASSQDLTTGGTEAFF
NA TRBJ1-1 TRBV6-5 few TGTGCCAGCAGTTACGACGTCCGGGTGAGTGAAGCTTTCTTT CASSYDVRVSEAFF
TRBD1 TRBJ1-3 TRBV2 NA TGTGCCAGCAGCTCGGACAGGGGGCGGAACACCATATATTTT CASSSDRGRNTIYF
NA TRBJ2-5 TRBV10-3 NA TGTGCCATCAGTGCTATGGGGGCCCAAGAGACCCAGTACTTC CAISAMGAQETQYF
TRBD1 TRBJ1-1 TRBV20-1 NA TGCAGTGCTAAAGATCCCTTAGGACAGGGCGACACTGAAGCTTTCTTT CSAKDPLGQGDTEAFF
TRBD1 TRBJ2-3 TRBV5-4 many TGTGCCAGCAGCTTGGGTGCGGGACAGGGGACAGATACGCAGTATTTT CASSLGAGQGTDTQYF
NA TRBJ1-1 TRBV4-1 NA TGCGCCAGCAGCCTGATTGGGGGCAGGTCGGTTACTGAAGCTTTCTTT CASSLIGGRSVTEAFF
TRBD2 TRBJ2-3 TRBV20-1 many TGCAGTGCTAGAGACCCCGGCGGGGGGAGCACAGATACGCAGTATTTT CSARDPGGGSTDTQYF
NA TRBJ2-3 TRBV5-4 NA TGTGCCAGCAGCTTTTCCGGGCCTCGATCAGATACGCAGTATTTT CASSFSGPRSDTQYF
NA TRBJ1-2 TRBV28 NA TGTGCCAGCAGTTTAGGTTTCTATGGCTACACCTTC CASSLGFYGYTF
NA TRBJ2-7 TRBV12-3/TRBV12-4 many TGTGCCAGCAAGAAGCGACGCGAGCAGTACTTC CASKKRREQYF
NA TRBJ2-7 TRBV9 NA TGTGCCAGCAGCGTAGGTAGCGGACCCTACGAGCAGTACTTC CASSVGSGPYEQYF
TRBD2 TRBJ2-1 TRBV19 NA TGTGCCAGTAGTGCTCTAGCGGGGGGCTCCTACAATGAGCAGTTCTTC CASSALAGGSYNEQFF